This TCR beta chain was sequenced in a study of blood T cell repertoires in COVID-19. Libraries were prepared by immunoSEQ multiplex PCR; TCRdb keeps only in-frame clonotypes and omits some of them. This table has some 160,000 clones, 85% appearing once. This clone has more than one count but fewer than ten. V shed 0 bases and J shed 6 bases, with 12 bases lying between them. The CDR3 has 14 amino acids. The V gene's germline CDR1 is SGHRS and CDR2 YFSETQ. V is TRBV5-1 and J is TRBJ1-2; D may be TRBD1 (6 bases). The TCR sequence derives from a woman in her forties who had recovered from COVID-19. The material sequenced was PBMCs or T cells enriched from blood (not recorded which). In DNA form, the CDR3 reads TGCGCCAGCAGCTTGGATGGCAGGGGCGATGGCTACACCTTC. This translates into CASSLDGRGDGYTF.